This T cell receptor beta chain was retrieved from a study of OX40 agonist ivuxolimab in advanced cancers. Autoimmune disease history or systemic immunosuppression was exclusionary. The table came from immunoSEQ multiplex PCR; TCRdb's copy has only in-frame clones and leaves some out. This table holds 100,000 or so clones, over 75% found once. This clonotype was obtained from an adult with an advanced solid tumor such as melanoma, head and neck, liver or kidney cancer. The sample consisted of CD4+ or CD8+ T cells sorted from blood, taken in a trial of the OX40 agonist ivuxolimab.

Here the CDR3 DNA reads TGCGCCAGCAGCATTACTAGCGGGAGGAACAATGAGCAGTTCTTC. Translated, it gives CASSITSGRNNEQFF. This rearrangement joins TRBV5-1 to TRBJ2-1, with TRBD2 identical over 12 bases. This CDR3 contains 15 residues. Trimming at V came to 4 bases and at J to 5 bases, leaving 4 bases not matched to a gene. Germline values: CDR1 SGHRS, CDR2 YFSETQ.